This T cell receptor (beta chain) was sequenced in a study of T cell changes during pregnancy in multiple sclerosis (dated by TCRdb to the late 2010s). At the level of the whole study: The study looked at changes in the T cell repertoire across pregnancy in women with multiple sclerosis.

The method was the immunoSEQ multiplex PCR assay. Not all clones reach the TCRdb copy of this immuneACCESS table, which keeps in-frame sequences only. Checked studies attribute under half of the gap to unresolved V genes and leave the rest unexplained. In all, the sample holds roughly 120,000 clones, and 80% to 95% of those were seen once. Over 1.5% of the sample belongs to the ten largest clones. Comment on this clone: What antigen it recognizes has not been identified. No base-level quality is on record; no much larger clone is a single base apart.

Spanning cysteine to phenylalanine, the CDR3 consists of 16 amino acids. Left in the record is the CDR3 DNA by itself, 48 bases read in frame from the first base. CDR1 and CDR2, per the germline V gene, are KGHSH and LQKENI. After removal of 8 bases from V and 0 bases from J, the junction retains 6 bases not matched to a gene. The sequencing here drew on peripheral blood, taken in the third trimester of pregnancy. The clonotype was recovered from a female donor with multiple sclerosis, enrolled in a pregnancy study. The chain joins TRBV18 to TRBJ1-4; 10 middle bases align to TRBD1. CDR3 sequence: CASHGQGEATNEKLFF. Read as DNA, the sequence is TGTGCCAGCCACGGACAGGGGGAAGCAACTAATGAAAAACTGTTTTTT.